Presented here are 14 T cell receptor beta chains from one specimen sequenced in a study of T cells in Graves' hyperthyroidism and ophthalmopathy. Researchers took RNA transcripts and amplified the TCR beta CDR3 regions from them. RT-PCR in the first round (using the HTBI primer set) targeted the TCR CDR3. TCRdb processed the multiplex PCR reads anew with MiXCR; each CDR3 protein has one entry. The sample has more than 450,000 distinct CDR3 sequences, nearly 20% seen once; the top ten hold approximately 48%. The sequenced sample consisted of blood. These receptors originate from a man between 35 and 55 years old with Graves' ophthalmopathy.

This clonotype has only a few counts. V is TRBV20-1 and J is TRBJ2-7, with 10 bases identical to TRBD2. Trimming at V came to 5 bases and at J to 3 bases, leaving 1 base not matched to a gene. This CDR3 has 12 residues. Germline CDR1 and CDR2: DFQATT and SNEGSKA (reference sequence). CDR3 region: CSALAGVYEQYF. The CDR3, as DNA: TGCAGTGCTCTAGCGGGAGTCTACGAGCAGTACTTC.

This clonotype has only one observation. A read error may be the cause here, since a much bigger clone is one base away. The chain links TRBV20-1 to TRBJ2-7; 7 bases align to TRBD1. The CDR3 length is 14 residues. V lost 3 bases to trimming and J lost 7 bases; unmatched junction nucleotides: 12. Germline lookup yields CDR1 DFQATT and CDR2 SNEGSKA (reference sequence). CDR3 in amino acids: CSARGDSRLAEQYF. The CDR3, as DNA: TGCAGTGCTAGGGGGGACAGTCGGTTGGCTGAGCAGTACTTC.

The gene calls are TRBV9 and TRBJ2-1; tentative D call: TRBD2 (6 bases). The CDR3 length is 13 residues. V dropped 4 bases and J dropped 5 bases, with 10 bases sitting between them. The germline V gene encodes CDR1 SGDLS and CDR2 YYNGEE. The CDR3 DNA reads TGTGCCAGCAGCCGGGACTGGAACAATGAGCAGTTCTTC. Encoded protein: CASSRDWNNEQFF.

This clonotype was found many times. Here the CDR3 reads CASSLGGGTDTQYF. The CDR3 region has the DNA TGTGCCAGCAGCTTAGGGGGGGGGACAGATACGCAGTATTTT. This chain joins TRBV28 and TRBJ2-3, with a weak D call TRBD2 (7 bases). Germline V CDR1 and CDR2: MDHEN, SYDVKM. Deletions cut 6 bases from V and 3 bases from J, with 13 bases between. This CDR3 has 14 residues.

This clonotype has a handful of counts. The V and J genes are TRBV6-2 or TRBV6-3 and TRBJ2-2; 8 positions agree with TRBD2. There are 17 residues in the CDR3. Looked up from germline, CDR1 is MNHEY and CDR2 is SVGEGT. V was clipped by 6 bases and J by 4 bases; unmatched bases: 13. The DNA of the CDR3 is TGTGCCAGCAGGACCTGGACCGGGACTAGGGTCACCGGGGAGCTGTTTTTT. It translates to CASRTWTGTRVTGELFF.

This sequence joins TRBV11-2 and TRBJ2-5; TRBD2 might be the D (6 bases). CDR1 and CDR2 from the germline V gene are SGHAT and FQNNGV. CDR3 length: 14 residues. Trimming pared 5 bases from V and 1 base from J, leaving 11 bases between. The CDR3 sequence: CASSKWDSQETQYF. The DNA of the CDR3 is TGTGCCAGCAGCAAATGGGACTCCCAAGAGACCCAGTACTTC.

The chain couples TRBV29-1 to TRBJ2-3; D is possibly TRBD1 or TRBD2 (5 bases each). Per the germline V gene, CDR1 is SQVTM and CDR2 is ANQGSEA. This CDR3 has 14 amino acids. Trimming stripped 3 bases from V and 6 bases from J, with 16 bases between. In nucleotides, the CDR3 is TGCAGCGTTGAGGGGGTTTTGGACTGGGATACGCAGTATTTT. Amino acids: CSVEGVLDWDTQYF.

This clonotype has just a few counts. V gene TRBV5-8 combines with J gene TRBJ2-5, with 7 bases that match TRBD2. J gave up 1 base and V 0 bases, and 6 bases lay outside the gene matches. CDR1 and CDR2 from the germline V gene are SGHTS and YDEGEE. This CDR3 spans 16 amino acids. This chain's CDR3 is CASSLGGSPSQETQYF. The CDR3 coding sequence is TGTGCCAGCAGCTTGGGCGGGAGCCCCTCCCAAGAGACCCAGTACTTC. Looking up the rest from reference TRBV5-8 and TRBJ2-5 gives the full variable domain: EAGVTQSPTHLIKTRGQQATLRCSPISGHTSVYWYQQALGLGLQFLLWYDEGEERNRGNFPPRFSGRQFPNYSSELNVNALELEDSALYLCASSLGGSPSQETQYFGPGTRLLVL.

Points on this clonotype: This may be a read error: a much more frequent sequence differs by one nucleotide. The chain uses TRBV12-3 or TRBV12-4 and TRBJ2-3, with D tentatively TRBD2 (6 bases). The CDR3 consists of 14 residues. V shed 2 bases and J shed 7 bases, with 13 bases lying between them. CDR3 amino acids: CASSLPAGAYTQYF. The CDR3 DNA is TGTGCCAGCAGTTTACCAGCGGGCGCATATACGCAGTATTTT.

This clonotype was detected a few times. The DNA of the CDR3 is TGTGCCAGCAGCGTAGCGGGCGGAGCCTCCTACGAGCAGTACTTC. Protein: CASSVAGGASYEQYF. The chain recombines TRBV9 with TRBJ2-7; no clear D gene. CDR3 length equals 15 residues. Germline-derived CDR1 and CDR2 are SGDLS and YYNGEE. The V end lost 0 bases, the J end lost 0 bases, and 10 bases lay between the germline ends.

The chain recombines TRBV9 with TRBJ1-2; 9 positions match TRBD1. This CDR3 has 15 amino acids. From germline, CDR1 is SGDLS and CDR2 YYNGEE. Trimming took 5 bases from V and 6 from J; bases not matched to a gene: 11. The CDR3 region has the DNA TGTGCCAGCAGGATCAACACAGGGGGCGCGAATGGCTACACCTTC. Its translation is CASRINTGGANGYTF.

This clonotype has just a few counts. The chain is built from TRBV30 and TRBJ1-1; no definite D call. The V end lost 5 bases, the J end lost 6 bases, and 13 bases lay between the germline ends. The CDR3 totals 12 residues. CDR1 and CDR2 from the germline V gene are GTSNPN and SVGIG (reference sequence). CDR3: CAWSEGRAEAFF. CDR3 sequence (DNA): TGTGCCTGGTCCGAGGGTCGCGCTGAAGCTTTCTTT. Using reference TRBV30 and TRBJ1-1 for the parts outside the CDR3, the full variable domain is SQTIHQWPATLVQPVGSPLSLECTVEGTSNPNLYWYRQAAGRGLQLLFYSVGIGQISSEVPQNLSASRPQDRQFILSSKKLLLSDSGFYLCAWSEGRAEAFFGQGTRLTVV.

The table lists this clonotype with a few counts. The chain uses TRBV6-1 and TRBJ2-5, with D possibly being TRBD1 (6 bases). The CDR3 extends over 14 amino acids. Trimming shortened V by 4 bases and J by 1 base, and 10 bases separated the two germline ends. Germline loops: CDR1 MNHNS, CDR2 SASEGT. The CDR3 region is CASSGQALQETQYF. In DNA, the CDR3 is TGTGCCAGCAGTGGACAGGCCCTCCAAGAGACCCAGTACTTC.

In its sample, this clonotype was seen many times. The chain couples TRBV30 to TRBJ2-5; 10 bases map to TRBD2. The CDR3 extends over 15 amino acids. V gave up 4 bases and J gave up 4 bases; unmatched junction bases: 9. From germline, CDR1 is GTSNPN and CDR2 SVGIG (reference sequence). CDR3 region: CAWIGGAGGAETQYF. CDR3 bases: TGTGCCTGGATAGGTGGAGCGGGGGGGGCAGAGACCCAGTACTTC.